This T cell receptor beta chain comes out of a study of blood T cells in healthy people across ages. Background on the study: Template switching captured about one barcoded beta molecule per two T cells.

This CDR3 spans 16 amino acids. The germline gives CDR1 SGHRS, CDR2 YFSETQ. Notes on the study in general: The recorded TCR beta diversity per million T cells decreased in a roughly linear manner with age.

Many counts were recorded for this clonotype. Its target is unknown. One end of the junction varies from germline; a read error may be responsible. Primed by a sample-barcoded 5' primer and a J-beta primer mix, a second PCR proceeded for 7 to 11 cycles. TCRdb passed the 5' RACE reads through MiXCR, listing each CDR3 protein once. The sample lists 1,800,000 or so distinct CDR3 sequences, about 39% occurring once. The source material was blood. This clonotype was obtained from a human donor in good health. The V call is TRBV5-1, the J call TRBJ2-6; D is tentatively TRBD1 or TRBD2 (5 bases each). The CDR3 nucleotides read TGTGCCAGCAGCTTGGGACGGAGCTCTGGGGCCAACGTCCTGACTTTC. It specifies CASSLGRSSGANVLTF.